The present TCR beta chain was sequenced within a study of shared clonotypes between healthy human individuals. General observations from the study: The sole specimen, blood, was sampled, and tissue repertoires likely differ. Generation probability values for non-shared clonotypes were lower than those for clonotypes shared by all four donors.

The junction had 3 bases not matched to a gene; V was cut back by 6 bases and J by 6 bases. CDR1 and CDR2 from the germline V gene are MNHEY and SVGAGI. The CDR3 runs to 15 residues. Concerning this clone: Antigen unknown.

Method: immunoSEQ multiplex PCR; TCRdb's copy keeps in-frame clones and lacks some. Of 300,000 or so clones listed, less than 85% are singletons. Each donor was a Caucasian adult residing in Nashville, Tennessee. The sample consisted of memory CD4+ T cells sorted from blood. Subset reported: CD45RA-negative fraction. The J gene is TRBJ2-3, the V gene TRBV6-5, with TRBD2 matching over 16 bases. This clonotype was sampled from a man aged 25-45 years in good health. This CDR3 reads CASRGTSGRVDTQYF. Here the CDR3 DNA reads TGTGCCAGCAGAGGGACTAGCGGGAGGGTGGATACGCAGTATTTT.